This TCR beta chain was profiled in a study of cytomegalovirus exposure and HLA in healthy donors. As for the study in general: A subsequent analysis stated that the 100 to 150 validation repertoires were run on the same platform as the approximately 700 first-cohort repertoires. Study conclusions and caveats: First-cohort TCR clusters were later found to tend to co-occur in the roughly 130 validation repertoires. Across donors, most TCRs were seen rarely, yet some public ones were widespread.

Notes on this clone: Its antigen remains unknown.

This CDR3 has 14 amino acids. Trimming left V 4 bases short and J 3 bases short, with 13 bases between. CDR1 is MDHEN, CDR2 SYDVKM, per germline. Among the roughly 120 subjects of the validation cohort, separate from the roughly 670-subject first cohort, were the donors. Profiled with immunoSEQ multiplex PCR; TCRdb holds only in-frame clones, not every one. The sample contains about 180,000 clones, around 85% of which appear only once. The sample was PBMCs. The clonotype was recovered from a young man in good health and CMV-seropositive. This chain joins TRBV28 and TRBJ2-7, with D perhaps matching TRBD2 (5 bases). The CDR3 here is CASSSPGELYEQYF. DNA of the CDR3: TGTGCCAGCAGTTCCCCTGGGGAGCTCTACGAGCAGTACTTC.